The sequence of this T cell receptor (beta chain) was determined in a study of T cell changes during pregnancy in multiple sclerosis. This table comes from immunoSEQ multiplex PCR, and its TCRdb copy is limited to in-frame clones, with some not included. The data show 40,000 to 45,000 clones, roughly nine tenths seen once. Germline lookup yields CDR1 KGHSH and CDR2 LQKENI. The trim removed 9 bases at V and 4 bases at J, leaving 3 bases unmatched. This CDR3 has 12 amino acids. The sequencing used CD4+ T cells from peripheral blood mononuclear cells, collected after pregnancy. The receptor's source is a female donor with multiple sclerosis, enrolled in a pregnancy study. The chain has TRBV18 and TRBJ2-7; 10 bases fit TRBD1. CDR3 amino acids: CARRGQGYEQYF. The CDR3 DNA reads TGTGCCAGAAGGGGACAGGGGTACGAGCAGTACTTC.